Following are 26 T cell receptor beta chains from one sample sequenced in a study of blood T cells in healthy people across ages. PCR was performed a second time for roughly 7 to 11 cycles using a sample-barcoded 5' primer and a J-beta primer mix. Each CDR3 protein gets one entry after TCRdb re-called the 5' RACE reads with MiXCR. The profile shows more than 700,000 distinct CDR3 sequences, 46% of them singletons. Sequences were obtained from blood. All receptors derive from a man aged 80 or over in good health.

V usage is TRBV6-1 and J usage is TRBJ2-3, with TRBD2 matching over 10 bases. The CDR3 runs to 19 residues. J gave up 2 bases and V 4 bases, and 15 bases lay outside the gene matches. CDR1 and CDR2 from the germline V gene are MNHNS and SASEGT. In DNA, the CDR3 is TGTGCCAGCAGTGGCGGGACAGTAAGCCTAGCGGGAGACACAGATACGCAGTATTTT. This translates into CASSGGTVSLAGDTDTQYF.

The chain carries TRBV20-1 and TRBJ2-1, with TRBD1 matching over 8 bases. The CDR3 extends over 12 amino acids. Germline trimming cut 7 bases from V and 5 bases from J; bases unmatched to any gene: 4. CDR1 is DFQATT and CDR2 is SNEGSKA in the germline V gene (reference sequence). The CDR3 bases are TGCAGTGAGACAGGGGTAGACAATGAGCAGTTCTTC. It is translated as CSETGVDNEQFF.

V gene TRBV3-1 combines with J gene TRBJ1-4, with 7 nucleotides matching TRBD1. The CDR3 contains 16 residues. CDR1 and CDR2 (germline): LGHDT, YNNKEL (reference sequence). V gave up 1 base and J gave up 7 bases; unmatched junction bases: 9. CDR3 nucleotides: TGTGCCAGCAGCCAAGTAGGGGGCGACAGTGGTGAAAAACTGTTTTTT. Its protein is CASSQVGGDSGEKLFF.

This clonotype was seen a single time. The chain carries TRBV24-1 and TRBJ2-1; D is unresolved. In germline, CDR1 is KGHDR, CDR2 SFDVKD. The CDR3 has 13 residues. Trimming cost V 3 bases and J 8 bases, with 10 bases left between them. The CDR3 nucleotides are TGTGCCACCAGTGATCCTCGGCAGCATGAGCAGTTCTTC. This sequence encodes CATSDPRQHEQFF.

This clonotype was counted at least ten times. This sequence joins TRBV14 and TRBJ1-1; D gene uncertain. The CDR3 sequence is 13 residues long. CDR1 is SGHDN and CDR2 is FVKESK in the germline V gene. Trimming stripped 5 bases from V and 5 bases from J, with 12 bases between. Written as DNA, the CDR3 is TGTGCCAGCAGCTCGCTCTCGGGGACTGAAGCTTTCTTT. Amino acid sequence: CASSSLSGTEAFF.

The V and J genes are TRBV14 and TRBJ1-1; no firm D call. The V gene's germline CDR1 is SGHDN and CDR2 FVKESK. The V and J ends lost 2 bases and 11 bases respectively, with 18 bases between them. The CDR3 has 14 residues. The CDR3 DNA sequence: TGTGCCAGCAGCCAATGGGATACCCGGCAGAGGGCTTTCTTT. Encoded protein: CASSQWDTRQRAFF.

This clonotype showed up just a few times. One end of the junction does not line up with germline, which may come from a read error. V gene TRBV29-1 combines with J gene TRBJ2-6, with D unresolved. Per germline, CDR1 SQVTM and CDR2 ANQGSEA. The CDR3 runs 12 residues. The CDR3 DNA follows: TGCAGTGTTGATTTTGGGGCCAACGTCCTGACTTTC. Translation: CSVDFGANVLTF.

The rearrangement uses TRBV7-2 and TRBJ2-7; D is perhaps TRBD2 (5 bases). The CDR3 consists of 15 residues. V shed 1 base and J shed 2 bases, with 12 bases lying between them. The germline V gene has CDR1 SGHTA and CDR2 FQGNSA. Written as DNA, the CDR3 is TGTGCCAGCAGCTTAGATCCCAGCGGAGCCTACGAGCAGTACTTC. Protein sequence: CASSLDPSGAYEQYF.

The chain couples TRBV30 to TRBJ2-5; a possible D gene is TRBD2 (7 bases). The V end lost 5 bases, the J end lost 2 bases, and 18 bases lay between the germline ends. The germline gives CDR1 GTSNPN, CDR2 SVGIG (reference sequence). The length of the CDR3 is 15 residues. In DNA, the CDR3 is TGTGCCTGGGTGGGGAGGGGGGAAGTACAAGAGACCCAGTACTTC. It is translated as CAWVGRGEVQETQYF.

V gene TRBV27 combines with J gene TRBJ2-1, with 14 bases lining up with TRBD2. This CDR3 comprises 16 residues. Germline V lookup: CDR1 MNHEY, CDR2 SMNVEV (reference sequence). With V trimmed by 7 bases and J by 7 bases, 9 bases remained unmatched. The CDR3 DNA reads TGTGCCAGCATAGGACTAGCGGGAGGCGGGTGGAATGAGCAGTTCTTC. Protein: CASIGLAGGGWNEQFF.

About this clonotype itself: A much larger clone sits a single nucleotide away, making a read error possible. The gene calls are TRBV12-3 or TRBV12-4 and TRBJ1-5, with D perhaps TRBD1 (5 bases). Trimming pared 6 bases from V and 5 bases from J, leaving 14 bases between. This CDR3 is 14 amino acids long. This CDR3 is CASRADSKHQPQHF. CDR3 coding DNA: TGTGCCAGCAGGGCCGACAGCAAGCATCAGCCCCAGCATTTT.

About this clonotype: Since a much larger clone is just one base distant, this may be a read error. The CDR3 loop reads CASSLAEYRSEQFF. The CDR3 nucleotides are TGTGCCAGCAGCTTAGCAGAGTATCGGAGTGAGCAGTTCTTC. The chain combines TRBV7-2 with TRBJ2-1; D gene ambiguous. The CDR3 is 14 residues long. Trimming took off 0 bases at V and 9 bases at J, with 12 bases between the two ends. The germline V gene has CDR1 SGHTA and CDR2 FQGNSA.

This clonotype turned up a few times. The V gene is TRBV6-6, the J gene TRBJ2-7; D remains ambiguous. The CDR3 contains 15 residues. Germline V gives CDR1 MNHNY, CDR2 SVGAGI (reference sequence). V was pared by 0 bases and J by 5 bases, with 14 bases between. CDR3 sequence: CASSYSPEGAHEQYF. The CDR3 region has the DNA TGTGCCAGCAGTTACTCGCCAGAAGGCGCCCACGAGCAGTACTTC.

This clonotype appeared a few times. This rearrangement joins TRBV5-1 to TRBJ2-7; 8 bases are a match to TRBD1. The V and J ends lost 4 bases and 4 bases, in that order; junction bases with no gene match: 4. The germline V gene encodes CDR1 SGHRS and CDR2 YFSETQ. The CDR3 runs to 13 residues. In DNA, the CDR3 is TGCGCCAGCAGCCAACAGGGGGAATACGAGCAGTACTTC. Amino acid sequence: CASSQQGEYEQYF.

On this clonotype itself: A much bigger clone sits one base away, suggesting this may be a read error. The genes are TRBV27 and TRBJ2-1; D is perhaps TRBD1 (5 bases). CDR3 length: 15 amino acids. The germline V gene encodes CDR1 MNHEY and CDR2 SMNVEV (reference sequence). The CDR3 DNA reads as TGTGCCAGCAGGCACCGCCCCCAGGGAAACAATAAGCAGTTCTTC. This encodes CASRHRPQGNNKQFF.

The rearrangement uses TRBV13 and TRBJ1-2; a possible D gene is TRBD1 (6 bases). CDR1 and CDR2 (germline): PRHDT, FYEKMQ (reference sequence). CDR3 length: 13 residues. Trimming stripped 5 bases from V and 8 bases from J, with 15 bases between. CDR3 loop: CASSPIGGQGYTF. CDR3 DNA sequence: TGTGCCAGCAGCCCGATAGGGGGGCAGGGCTACACCTTC.

CDR3 nucleotide sequence: TGTGCCAGCAGCCCCAGGACAGGGAGTGAGACCCAGTACTTC. Protein sequence: CASSPRTGSETQYF. The chain combines TRBV9 with TRBJ2-7, with 8 bases matching TRBD1. The J call may be incorrect, as the DNA end agrees better with TRBJ2-5. Germline assignment: CDR1 SGDLS and CDR2 YYNGEE. The CDR3 is 14 residues long.

The table lists this clonotype with a few counts. This chain links TRBV10-3 with TRBJ2-1, with 12 bases that match TRBD2. Germline V gene data show CDR1 as ENHRY and CDR2 as SYGVKD. The length of the CDR3 is 14 residues. Trimming at V came to 10 bases and at J to 5 bases, leaving 6 bases not matched to a gene. The CDR3 spells CATGGLAGNNEQFF. DNA for the CDR3: TGTGCCACCGGTGGACTAGCGGGAAACAATGAGCAGTTCTTC.

The chain employs TRBV20-1 and TRBJ2-1; TRBD2 agrees at 7 bases. This CDR3 has 17 amino acids. Germline CDR1 reads DFQATT; CDR2 reads SNEGSKA (reference sequence). V was pared by 0 bases and J by 0 bases, with 8 bases of the junction left unmatched. The CDR3 reads CSARDWPSGRSYNEQFF. DNA of the CDR3: TGCAGTGCTAGAGATTGGCCTAGCGGCCGCTCCTACAATGAGCAGTTCTTC.

This clonotype was counted only a few times. V is TRBV7-3 and J is TRBJ2-1; D is unclear. This CDR3 region has 15 residues. Looked up from germline, CDR1 is SGHTA and CDR2 is FQGTGA. V was shortened by 4 bases and J by 8 bases, with 18 bases between the two germline ends. CDR3 bases: TGTGCCAGCAGCTCCTATCTTCAGGAGAAGGATGAGCAGTTCTTC. Residues: CASSSYLQEKDEQFF. Combining the CDR3 with reference TRBV7-3 and TRBJ2-1 gives the whole variable domain GAGVSQTPSNKVTEKGKYVELRCDPISGHTALYWYRQSLGQGPEFLIYFQGTGAADDSGLPNDRFFAVRPEGSVSTLKIQRTERGDSAVYLCASSSYLQEKDEQFFGPGTRLTVL.

This clonotype was found many times. A much larger clonotype is one base distant, so this may be a read error. The J gene is TRBJ2-1, the V gene TRBV20-1, with 7 bases lining up with TRBD2. The J call may not be correct, given that the DNA end is closer to TRBJ2-7. The CDR3 covers 16 residues. Germline values: CDR1 DFQATT, CDR2 SNEGSKA (reference sequence). Here the CDR3 reads CSARGLAEATYNEQYF. The DNA of the CDR3 is TGCAGTGCTAGAGGGCTAGCGGAGGCTACCTACAATGAGCAGTACTTC.

This clonotype came up a few times. This may stem from a read error, because a much larger clone lies one nucleotide away. The V and J genes are TRBV24-1 and TRBJ2-1; D may correspond to TRBD1 or TRBD2 (5 bases each). The assigned J gene may be wrong: the sequence end matches TRBJ2-7 better. CDR3 length equals 11 residues. Germline CDR1 KGHDR, CDR2 SFDVKD. In DNA, the CDR3 is TGTGCCGCTGGGGGTTACAATGAGCAGTACTTC. Protein: CAAGGYNEQYF.

The chain uses TRBV7-2 and TRBJ2-5; possibly TRBD2 for D (5 bases). Germline loops: CDR1 SGHTA, CDR2 FQGNSA. V was shortened by 1 base and J by 7 bases, with 16 bases between the two germline ends. This CDR3 is 15 amino acids long. CDR3 bases: TGTGCCAGCAGCTTAGTCTTGGACGCCCGGGGGACCCAGTACTTC. Translated: CASSLVLDARGTQYF. Filled out from reference TRBV7-2 and TRBJ2-5, the complete variable domain reads GAGVSQSPSNKVTEKGKDVELRCDPISGHTALYWYRQSLGQGLEFLIYFQGNSAPDKSGLPSDRFSAERTGGSVSTLTIQRTQQEDSAVYLCASSLVLDARGTQYFGPGTRLLVL.

This chain connects TRBV2 to TRBJ2-3; D possibly matches TRBD1 or TRBD2 (5 bases each). CDR3 length: 14 amino acids. V shed 8 bases and J shed 3 bases, with 15 bases lying between them. Germline loops: CDR1 SNHLY, CDR2 FYNNEI. The CDR3 DNA sequence: TGTGCCAGCGAAGCAGACAGCGGTACAGATACGCAGTATTTT. Protein: CASEADSGTDTQYF.

V usage is TRBV6-5 and J usage is TRBJ2-4; 8 bases agree with TRBD1. V lost 4 bases to trimming and J lost 0 bases; unmatched junction nucleotides: 11. The CDR3 runs to 18 residues. Germline CDR1 and CDR2: MNHEY and SVGAGI. The CDR3 reads CASSFPRTGGLAKNIQYF. The DNA for the CDR3 is TGTGCCAGCAGTTTCCCTAGAACAGGGGGTCTAGCCAAAAACATTCAGTACTTC.

The chain is built from TRBV28 and TRBJ2-5, with TRBD2 as a possible D gene (6 bases). The DNA end lines up better with TRBJ2-1; the J call may be wrong. Germline loops: CDR1 MDHEN, CDR2 SYDVKM. The CDR3 runs to 16 residues. The DNA of the CDR3 is TGTGCCAGCAGTTTATGGGGGGACTCGCACCAAGAGACCCAGTTCTTC. Residues: CASSLWGDSHQETQFF.